One sample yielded the 11 T cell receptor beta chains listed below, sequenced in a study of blood T cell repertoires in COVID-19. Method: immunoSEQ multiplex PCR; TCRdb's copy keeps in-frame clones and lacks some. The sample includes roughly 500,000 clones, roughly nine tenths of them seen just once. The sequencing input was peripheral blood. All receptors come from a man between 18 and 35 years old with COVID-19, enrolled during active disease.

This chain joins TRBV7-2 and TRBJ2-1; TRBD2 matches 10 bases. The CDR3 length is 14 residues. With 7 bases clipped from V and 4 bases from J, the junction kept 4 bases outside the gene matches. Looked up from germline, CDR1 is SGHTA and CDR2 is FQGNSA. Here the CDR3 reads CASNRLAGYNEQFF. The CDR3 DNA reads TGTGCCAGCAACCGACTAGCGGGTTACAATGAGCAGTTCTTC.

The CDR3 sequence: CASRPRQGSSTDTQYF. CDR3 DNA sequence: TGTGCCAGCAGACCGAGACAGGGCTCTAGCACAGATACGCAGTATTTT. The chain employs TRBV3-1 (or the pseudogene TRBV3-2) and TRBJ2-3; 7 bases line up with TRBD1. CDR1 LGHDT and CDR2 YNNKEL come from the germline V gene (reference sequence). The CDR3 consists of 16 residues. With V trimmed by 6 bases and J by 0 bases, 9 bases remained unmatched.

J is TRBJ2-3 and V is TRBV5-5, with a possible D match to TRBD1 (5 bases). CDR1 and CDR2 from the germline V gene are SGHKS and YYEKEE (reference sequence). CDR3 length: 14 residues. V was cut by 4 bases and J by 3 bases, with 12 bases left in between. Here the CDR3 reads CASSRQGTTDTQYF. The CDR3 DNA sequence: TGTGCCAGCAGCCGGCAGGGTACGACAGATACGCAGTATTTT. Combining the CDR3 with reference TRBV5-5 and TRBJ2-3 gives the whole variable domain DAGVTQSPTHLIKTRGQQVTLRCSPISGHKSVSWYQQVLGQGPQFIFQYYEKEERGRGNFPDRFSARQFPNYSSELNVNALLLGDSALYLCASSRQGTTDTQYFGPGTRLTVL.

This sequence joins TRBV29-1 and TRBJ1-2, with 11 bases identical to TRBD1. Trimming cost V 7 bases and J 8 bases; bases outside gene matches: 9. In germline, CDR1 is SQVTM, CDR2 ANQGSEA. The CDR3 totals 13 residues. The CDR3 reads CSADRTGGAGYTF. The CDR3 DNA sequence: TGCAGCGCCGATCGGACAGGGGGCGCGGGCTACACCTTC.

The V and J genes are TRBV19 and TRBJ2-3; 13 nucleotides match TRBD2. The CDR3 consists of 16 residues. CDR1 and CDR2 from the germline V gene are LNHDA and SQIVND (reference sequence). V was pared by 7 bases and J by 3 bases, with 7 bases of the junction left unmatched. CDR3 in amino acids: CASNKGLAGFTDTQYF. The CDR3 DNA reads as TGTGCCAGTAACAAGGGACTAGCGGGGTTTACAGATACGCAGTATTTT.

The V gene is TRBV21-1, the J gene TRBJ2-5; the listed D gene, TRBD1, was not tested against the DNA. TRBV21-1 is an annotated pseudogene. This CDR3 is built from 12 residues. The CDR3 DNA is TGTGCCAGCAGGGGCCAGCAAGAGACCCAGTACTTC. Translating it yields CASRGQQETQYF.

The rearrangement uses TRBV11-1 and TRBJ2-7, with 8 positions matching TRBD2. This CDR3 has 14 amino acids. CDR1 and CDR2 (germline): SGHAT, FQDESV (reference sequence). Germline trimming cut 5 bases from V and 2 bases from J; bases unmatched to any gene: 5. DNA of the CDR3: TGTGCCAGCAGCCAAGGACTAGCCCCCTACGAGCAGTACTTC. Its protein product is CASSQGLAPYEQYF. The whole variable domain, filled in from reference TRBV11-1 and TRBJ2-7, reads EAEVAQSPRYKITEKSQAVAFWCDPISGHATLYWYRQILGQGPELLVQFQDESVVDDSQLPKDRFSAERLKGVDSTLKIQPAELGDSAMYLCASSQGLAPYEQYFGPGTRLTVT.

This chain uses TRBV5-1 with TRBJ2-1; D not resolved. The CDR3 extends over 11 amino acids. Germline-derived CDR1 and CDR2 are SGHRS and YFSETQ. The V end was cut by 1 base, the J end by 9 bases, with 5 bases between. CDR3 protein: CASSLYREQFF. Written as DNA, the CDR3 is TGCGCCAGCAGCTTGTATCGTGAGCAGTTCTTC.

The V gene is TRBV7-2, the J gene TRBJ2-7; TRBD1 is a possible D gene (6 bases). CDR1 is SGHTA, CDR2 FQGNSA, per germline. This CDR3 contains 13 residues. V was pared by 5 bases and J by 3 bases, with 11 bases between. This CDR3 reads CASSAQGNYEQYF. CDR3 bases: TGTGCCAGCAGCGCTCAGGGGAACTACGAGCAGTACTTC.

J is TRBJ2-7 and V is TRBV6-6; 8 bases are a match to TRBD2. V shed 4 bases, J shed 0 bases, and the junction held 5 bases outside the gene matches. The germline CDR1 and CDR2 sequences are MNHNY and SVGAGI (reference sequence). The CDR3 is 15 amino acids. CDR3 region: CASSSGGTTSYEQYF. In nucleotides, the CDR3 is TGTGCCAGCAGTTCGGGGGGGACCACCTCCTACGAGCAGTACTTC.

The chain combines TRBV2 with TRBJ2-2; TRBD1 matches 9 bases. The CDR3 totals 16 residues. The junction had 2 bases not matched to a gene; V was cut back by 3 bases and J by 0 bases. Germline assignment: CDR1 SNHLY and CDR2 FYNNEI. The CDR3 is CASSETGGPNTGELFF. The CDR3 DNA is TGTGCCAGCAGTGAGACAGGGGGGCCGAACACCGGGGAGCTGTTTTTT.